This TCR beta chain is from a study of metastatic and nonmetastatic thyroid tumors. Overall study context: Peripheral blood and tumor or nodule samples from malignant and benign thyroid patients were compared. Regarding the study as a whole: Significantly greater TCR beta diversity was reportedly found in malignant thyroid tumors than in benign nodules (in blood and tumor).

At least ten counts were recorded for this clone. Its antigen remains unidentified. Per the study methods: A distant-metastasis classifier for papillary thyroid cancer was built using CDR3 differences across clinicopathological groups. TCRdb re-processed the PCR reads through MiXCR. The V and J calls and clone size are TCRdb's, not the authors'. Counted here are some 40,000 clones, about 14% occurring once; the ten biggest clones make up 8% to 9.5%. The CDR3 consists of 15 residues. Germline V gives CDR1 MNHEY, CDR2 SVGAGI. Trimming took 3 bases from V and 5 from J, leaving 13 bases between them. All patients were treatment-naive before thyroid surgery.

V gene TRBV6-5 combines with J gene TRBJ1-4; a possible D gene is TRBD1 (6 bases). The origin of this receptor is a female donor with papillary thyroid cancer or a benign thyroid nodule (not recorded which). Some clones in this sample may be carry-over from other donors' samples. Sequencing was done on a sample of blood. The CDR3 protein is CASSYGQNQNEKLFF. CDR3 DNA: TGTGCCAGCAGTTATGGACAGAATCAAAATGAAAAACTGTTTTTT.